This T cell receptor (beta chain) was recovered during a study of blood T cells in healthy people across ages. Study-wide points: Compared with aged donors, long-lived donors showed fewer expanded clones, suggesting selection.

Then a second PCR, running roughly 6 to 12 cycles, was carried out with a sample-barcoded 5' primer and a J-beta primer mix. A single record per CDR3 protein comes from TCRdb applying MiXCR to the 5' RACE reads. The sample has 1,800,000 or so distinct CDR3 sequences, approximately 39% seen once. On this clonotype itself: Its antigen is undetermined.

This CDR3 spans 13 amino acids. The V gene end was trimmed by 5 bases and the J gene end by 4 bases; junction bases not matched to a gene: 3. Germline values: CDR1 SQVTM, CDR2 ANQGSEA. Sequencing was done on a sample of blood. The clonotype was recovered from a human donor in good health. The V call is TRBV29-1, the J call TRBJ2-5; 11 nucleotides line up with TRBD1. The CDR3 sequence: CSVSGQGVETQYF. The CDR3 DNA follows: TGCAGCGTTTCGGGACAGGGGGTAGAGACCCAGTACTTC.